This TCR beta chain originates from a study of blood T cell repertoires in COVID-19. Per the germline V gene, CDR1 is SQVTM and CDR2 is ANQGSEA. This CDR3 region has 13 residues. Trimming left V 5 bases short and J 3 bases short, with 11 bases between. Authors' processing steps: Amplifying reference gene primers gave estimates of nucleated cell counts. Libraries were prepared by immunoSEQ multiplex PCR; TCRdb keeps only in-frame clonotypes and omits some of them. From that table come the V and J calls and clone size; the DNA was used to work out D and trimming. The table shows about 43,000 clones, with around 85% occurring only once.

The receptor comes from a human donor in a cohort sampled during active COVID-19. V is TRBV29-1 and J is TRBJ1-5; D gene ambiguous. The sequenced material came from peripheral blood. The CDR3 nucleotides read TGCAGCGTTAAGGACGGGGACAATCAGCCCCAGCATTTT. Amino acids: CSVKDGDNQPQHF.